The rows below give T cell receptor beta chains drawn from one sample of a study of cytomegalovirus exposure and HLA in healthy donors. Clones were read by immunoSEQ multiplex PCR, and TCRdb kept only the in-frame ones, dropping some. The sample shows about 160,000 clones, around 80% of them seen only once. The specimen sequenced was PBMCs. The receptors were gathered from a boy aged 2-9 years in good health and CMV-seronegative. The CDR3 runs from the conserved cysteine through the conserved F or W. Each record gives: V gene, D gene, clone size, J gene, CDR3 DNA, CDR3 protein. D genes are given only for firm matches. Clone size, where shown, is once, few, many, or a class for clones that have expanded.

V: TRBV30; D: .; size: .; J: TRBJ1-5; DNA: TGTGCCTGGAGTGACCAGGGGAACCAGCCCCAGCATTTT; CDR3: CAWSDQGNQPQHF
V: TRBV12-5; D: TRBD1; size: .; J: TRBJ2-1; DNA: TGTGCTAGTGCCGCCAACAGGGGGCGGAATGAGCAGTTCTTC; CDR3: CASAANRGRNEQFF
V: TRBV5-6; D: .; size: .; J: TRBJ2-2; DNA: TGTGCCAGCAGCCCCAATCCTAGTTACTGGAACACCGGGGAGCTGTTTTTT; CDR3: CASSPNPSYWNTGELFF
V: TRBV5-1; D: TRBD2; size: .; J: TRBJ2-3; DNA: TGCGCCAGCAGCTTCTGGGGGACTAGCGGGGGGTCTAGCACAGATACGCAGTATTTT; CDR3: CASSFWGTSGGSSTDTQYF
V: TRBV28; D: .; size: .; J: TRBJ1-2; DNA: TGTGCCAGCAGTTTAGGGTTGGACAGTCCTAACTATGGCTACACCTTC; CDR3: CASSLGLDSPNYGYTF
V: TRBV27; D: .; size: .; J: TRBJ2-3; DNA: TGTGCCAGCAGTTTAGGCGCAGGGCTCGATACGCAGTATTTT; CDR3: CASSLGAGLDTQYF
V: TRBV2; D: .; size: .; J: TRBJ2-6; DNA: TGTGCCAGCAGTGAAGCGCCAGGGTTTCGGTATTCTGGGGCCAACGTCCTGACTTTC; CDR3: CASSEAPGFRYSGANVLTF
V: TRBV15; D: .; size: .; J: TRBJ2-5; DNA: TGTGCCACCAGCAGAGAAGGTTCAGTTCAGGGAGAGACCCAGTACTTC; CDR3: CATSREGSVQGETQYF
V: TRBV9; D: .; size: .; J: TRBJ2-7; DNA: TGTGCCAGCCAGAAATACCCGCGGGACGGCTCCTACGAGCAGTACTTC; CDR3: CASQKYPRDGSYEQYF
V: TRBV15; D: .; size: .; J: TRBJ1-2; DNA: TGTGCCACCAGCAGGCCTAGGGGGGGGCCGCATGGCTACACCTTC; CDR3: CATSRPRGGPHGYTF
V: TRBV29-1; D: .; size: .; J: TRBJ1-2; DNA: TGCAGCGTTGAAGGGTCGGGGGGCTATGGCTACACCTTC; CDR3: CSVEGSGGYGYTF
V: TRBV19; D: .; size: .; J: TRBJ2-2; DNA: TGTGCCAGTAGTATAGGTAGCCCCGGGGAGCTGTTTTTT; CDR3: CASSIGSPGELFF
V: TRBV23-1; D: TRBD2; size: .; J: TRBJ2-1; DNA: TGCGCCAGCAGTCCTCTAGCGGGTGGGACGTGTGAGCAGTTCTTC; CDR3: CASSPLAGGTCEQFF
V: TRBV19; D: TRBD1; size: .; J: TRBJ1-4; DNA: TGTGCCAGTAGTACGGCCGGGACAGGCTCAGAAAAACTGTTTTTT; CDR3: CASSTAGTGSEKLFF
V: TRBV5-4; D: .; size: once; J: TRBJ2-1; DNA: TGTGCCAGCAGAATTGACAGCAATGAGCAGTTCTTC; CDR3: CASRIDSNEQFF
V: TRBV15; D: TRBD2; size: .; J: TRBJ2-5; DNA: TGTGCCACCAGTAATCTAGCGGCTCAAGAGACCCAGTACTTC; CDR3: CATSNLAAQETQYF
V: TRBV14; D: TRBD2; size: .; J: TRBJ2-1; DNA: TGTGCCAGCAGCCCGCCTATTAGCGGGAGAGGAAGCAATGAGCAGTTCTTC; CDR3: CASSPPISGRGSNEQFF
V: TRBV15; D: .; size: .; J: TRBJ2-5; DNA: TGTGCCACCAGCAGAGATCGGAGGGTCGAGACCCAGTACTTC; CDR3: CATSRDRRVETQYF
V: TRBV20-1; D: .; size: once; J: TRBJ1-1; DNA: TGCAGCCTCGAGGTCCACACTGAAGCTTTCTTT; CDR3: CSLEVHTEAFF
V: TRBV7-9; D: TRBD2; size: .; J: TRBJ2-1; DNA: TGTGCCAGCAGCTCCCTAGCGGGTAACTCCTACAATGAGCAGTTCTTC; CDR3: CASSSLAGNSYNEQFF
V: TRBV12-5; D: TRBD1; size: once; J: TRBJ1-2; DNA: TGTGCTAGTGGTCGCCTCCTACAGGGGGCCATGAACTATGGCTACACCTTC; CDR3: CASGRLLQGAMNYGYTF
V: TRBV6-5; D: .; size: .; J: TRBJ2-7; DNA: TGTGCCAGCAGTTACTCGTCCAGGGTAATTTACGAGCAGTACTTC; CDR3: CASSYSSRVIYEQYF
V: TRBV28; D: .; size: .; J: TRBJ1-1; DNA: TGTGCCAGCAATCGGTCCCCTTTGAGGGACACTGAAGCTTTCTTT; CDR3: CASNRSPLRDTEAFF
V: TRBV15; D: TRBD1; size: .; J: TRBJ1-6; DNA: TGTGCCACCAGCAGGGGACAGGGGGGAAATTCACCCCTCCACTTT; CDR3: CATSRGQGGNSPLHF
V: TRBV4-2; D: TRBD2; size: once; J: TRBJ2-2; DNA: TGTGCCAGCAGCCAGACTAGCTGGAACACCGGGGAGCTGTTTTTT; CDR3: CASSQTSWNTGELFF
V: TRBV7-8; D: .; size: .; J: TRBJ1-1; DNA: TGTGCCAGCAGCTTAGTGGGCGCCATGAACACTGAAGCTTTCTTT; CDR3: CASSLVGAMNTEAFF
V: TRBV4-1; D: TRBD2; size: .; J: TRBJ2-1; DNA: TGCGCCAGCAGCCAAGAGACTAGCGGGGTGCTCTACAATGAGCAGTTCTTC; CDR3: CASSQETSGVLYNEQFF
V: TRBV19; D: TRBD1; size: .; J: TRBJ1-2; DNA: TGTGCCAGTAGTGTGGACAGGGTCTATGGCTACACCTTC; CDR3: CASSVDRVYGYTF
V: TRBV19; D: .; size: .; J: TRBJ1-5; DNA: TGTGCCAGTAGTGCAGGCGCTAGCAATCAGCCCCAGCATTTT; CDR3: CASSAGASNQPQHF
V: TRBV19; D: .; size: .; J: TRBJ1-5; DNA: TGTGCCAGTAGTACGAAACTCCCAGTGGGGGGGCGGGTTCAGCCCCAGCATTTT; CDR3: CASSTKLPVGGRVQPQHF
V: TRBV19; D: .; size: .; J: TRBJ2-7; DNA: TGTGCCAGTAGTATACAGAATACCTACGAGCAGTACTTC; CDR3: CASSIQNTYEQYF
V: TRBV28; D: TRBD2; size: .; J: TRBJ2-5; DNA: TGTGCCAGCAGTTTAACGGCGGCGGGGGGGCAGGAGACCCAGTACTTC; CDR3: CASSLTAAGGQETQYF
V: TRBV4-3; D: .; size: .; J: TRBJ1-2; DNA: TGCGCCAGCAGCCAAGTTCTAAAGACAGCAATTACGCGTCACACCTTC; CDR3: CASSQVLKTAITRHTF
V: TRBV27; D: .; size: .; J: TRBJ1-1; DNA: TGTGCCAGCAGCCCGGGGGGAATGAACACTGAAGCTTTCTTT; CDR3: CASSPGGMNTEAFF
V: TRBV19; D: .; size: few; J: TRBJ1-2; DNA: TGTGCCAGTAGTATAACTCCCGGGACTAACTATGGCTACACCTTC; CDR3: CASSITPGTNYGYTF
V: TRBV5-1; D: .; size: .; J: TRBJ2-3; DNA: TGCGCCAGCAGCTCCAGGGGCACAGATACGCAGTATTTT; CDR3: CASSSRGTDTQYF
V: TRBV6-6; D: TRBD1; size: .; J: TRBJ1-5; DNA: TGTGCCAGCAGACAGGGGGGCAATCAGCCCCAGCATTTT; CDR3: CASRQGGNQPQHF
V: TRBV5-3; D: .; size: .; J: TRBJ2-2; DNA: TGTGCCAGAAGCTATCGCACCGGGGAGCTGTTTTTT; CDR3: CARSYRTGELFF
V: TRBV13; D: TRBD2; size: .; J: TRBJ2-3; DNA: TGTGCCAGCAGATCAACTAGCGGGGAAACAGATACGCAGTATTTT; CDR3: CASRSTSGETDTQYF
V: TRBV30; D: .; size: once; J: TRBJ2-1; DNA: TGTGCCTGGAGTGTACAAAGCTCCTACAATGAGCAGTTCTTC; CDR3: CAWSVQSSYNEQFF
V: TRBV30; D: .; size: .; J: TRBJ1-2; DNA: TGTGCCTGTGACCGTAGCTTTAACTATGGCTACACCTTC; CDR3: CACDRSFNYGYTF